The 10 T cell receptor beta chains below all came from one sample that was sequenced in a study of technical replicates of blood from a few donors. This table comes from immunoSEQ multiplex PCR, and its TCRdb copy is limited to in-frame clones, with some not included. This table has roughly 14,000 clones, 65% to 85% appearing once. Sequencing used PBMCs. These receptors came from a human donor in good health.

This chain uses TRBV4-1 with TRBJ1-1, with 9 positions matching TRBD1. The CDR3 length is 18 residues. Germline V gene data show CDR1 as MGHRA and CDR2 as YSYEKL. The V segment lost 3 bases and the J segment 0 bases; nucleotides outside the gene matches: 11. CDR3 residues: CASSHKPGQGTMNTEAFF. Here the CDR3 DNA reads TGCGCCAGCAGCCACAAACCGGGACAGGGCACGATGAACACTGAAGCTTTCTTT.

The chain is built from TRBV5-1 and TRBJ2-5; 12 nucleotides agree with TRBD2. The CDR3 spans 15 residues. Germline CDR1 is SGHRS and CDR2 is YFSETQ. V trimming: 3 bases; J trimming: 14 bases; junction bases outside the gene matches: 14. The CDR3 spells CASSSTTSGRSLLYF. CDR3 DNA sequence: TGCGCCAGCAGCTCCACTACTAGCGGGAGGTCTCTCTTATACTTC. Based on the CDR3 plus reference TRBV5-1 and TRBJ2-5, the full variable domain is KAGVTQTPRYLIKTRGQQVTLSCSPISGHRSVSWYQQTPGQGLQFLFEYFSETQRNKGNFPGRFSGRQFSNSRSEMNVSTLELGDSALYLCASSSTTSGRSLLYFGPGTRLLVL.

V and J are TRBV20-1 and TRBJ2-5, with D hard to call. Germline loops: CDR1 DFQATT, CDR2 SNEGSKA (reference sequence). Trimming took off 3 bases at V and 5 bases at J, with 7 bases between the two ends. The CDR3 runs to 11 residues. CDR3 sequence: CSARAAETQYF. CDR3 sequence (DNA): TGCAGTGCTAGGGCGGCCGAGACCCAGTACTTC.

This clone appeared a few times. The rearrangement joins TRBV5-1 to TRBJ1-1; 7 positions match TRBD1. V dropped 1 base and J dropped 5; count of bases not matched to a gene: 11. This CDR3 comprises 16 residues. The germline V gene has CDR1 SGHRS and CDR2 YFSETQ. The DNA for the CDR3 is TGCGCCAGCAGCTTGAATCTAGGGGGCGCAGGGACTGAAGCTTTCTTT. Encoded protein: CASSLNLGGAGTEAFF.

The DNA for the CDR3 is TGTGCCAGCAGCCCATCCAGGGACTCCTACGAGCAGTACTTC. It yields the protein CASSPSRDSYEQYF. The chain combines TRBV7-7 with TRBJ2-7, with TRBD1 as a possible D gene (5 bases). The CDR3 has 14 residues. Per germline, CDR1 SSHAT and CDR2 FNYEAQ (reference sequence). V was clipped by 5 bases and J by 0 bases, with 11 bases between them.

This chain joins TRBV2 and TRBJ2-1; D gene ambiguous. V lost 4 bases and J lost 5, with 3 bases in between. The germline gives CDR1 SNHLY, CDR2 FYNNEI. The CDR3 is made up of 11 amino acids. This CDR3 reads CASSADNEQFF. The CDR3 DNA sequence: TGTGCCAGCAGTGCCGACAATGAGCAGTTCTTC.

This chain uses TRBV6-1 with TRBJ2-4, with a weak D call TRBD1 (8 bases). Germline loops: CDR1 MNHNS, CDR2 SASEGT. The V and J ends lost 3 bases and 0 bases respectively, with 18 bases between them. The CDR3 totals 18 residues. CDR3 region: CASSERTGRGIAKNIQYF. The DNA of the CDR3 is TGTGCCAGCAGTGAGCGGACAGGGAGGGGGATAGCCAAAAACATTCAGTACTTC.

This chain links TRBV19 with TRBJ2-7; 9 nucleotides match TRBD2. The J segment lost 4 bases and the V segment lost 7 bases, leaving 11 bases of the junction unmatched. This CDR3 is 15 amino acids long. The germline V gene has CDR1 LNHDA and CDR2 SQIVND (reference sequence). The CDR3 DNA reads TGTGCCAGTACCCTGGGTTCTAGCGGGACGTACGAGCAGTACTTC. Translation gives CASTLGSSGTYEQYF.

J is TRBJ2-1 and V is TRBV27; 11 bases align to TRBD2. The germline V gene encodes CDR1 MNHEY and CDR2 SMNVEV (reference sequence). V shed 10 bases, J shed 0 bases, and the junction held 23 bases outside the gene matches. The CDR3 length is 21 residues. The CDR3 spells CAKSSRRGLGLADLSYNEQFF. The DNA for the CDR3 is TGTGCCAAAAGTAGCCGCCGGGGCCTGGGACTAGCGGATCTCTCCTACAATGAGCAGTTCTTC.

DNA for the CDR3: TGTGCCAGCAGTTTATTAACTAGCGGCGCCCACGAGCAGTACTTC. Residues: CASSLLTSGAHEQYF. The chain links TRBV27 to TRBJ2-7; 8 nucleotides match TRBD2. Germline CDR1 reads MNHEY; CDR2 reads SMNVEV (reference sequence). V lost 1 base to trimming and J lost 5 bases; unmatched junction nucleotides: 7. The CDR3 consists of 15 residues.